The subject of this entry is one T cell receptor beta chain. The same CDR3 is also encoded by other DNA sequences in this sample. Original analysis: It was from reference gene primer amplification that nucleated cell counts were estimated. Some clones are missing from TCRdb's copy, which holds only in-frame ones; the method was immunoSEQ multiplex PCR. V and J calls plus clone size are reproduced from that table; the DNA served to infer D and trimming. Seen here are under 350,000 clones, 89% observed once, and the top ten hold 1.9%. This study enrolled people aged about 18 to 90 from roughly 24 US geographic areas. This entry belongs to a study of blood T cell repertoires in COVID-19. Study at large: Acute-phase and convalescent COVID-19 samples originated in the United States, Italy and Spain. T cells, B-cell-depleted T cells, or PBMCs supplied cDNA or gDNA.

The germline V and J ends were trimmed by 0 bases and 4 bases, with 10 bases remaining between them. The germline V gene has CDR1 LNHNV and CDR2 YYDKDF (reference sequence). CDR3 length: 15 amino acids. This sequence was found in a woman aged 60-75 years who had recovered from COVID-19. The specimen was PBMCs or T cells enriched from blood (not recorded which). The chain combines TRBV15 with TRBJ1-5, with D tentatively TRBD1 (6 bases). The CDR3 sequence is CATSRDRGSNQPQHF. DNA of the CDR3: TGTGCCACCAGCAGAGACAGGGGAAGTAATCAGCCCCAGCATTTT.